This T cell receptor (beta chain) was sequenced during a study of metastatic and nonmetastatic thyroid tumors. Study results and caveats: Malignant tumors reportedly showed significantly higher TCR beta diversity than benign nodules in both blood and tumor.

Until they underwent thyroid surgery, no patient had received any treatment. Germline-derived CDR1 and CDR2 are MDHEN and SYDVKM. Trimming shortened V by 4 bases and J by 4 bases, and 13 bases separated the two germline ends. The CDR3 is 14 amino acids. TCRdb re-called the PCR reads via MiXCR. The sample has several thousand clones, approximately 28% seen once; the top ten hold 16%. This clone counts as medium-sized. Its antigen is not known. V gene TRBV28 combines with J gene TRBJ2-5; the D gene could be TRBD1 or TRBD2 (6 bases each). The sample consisted of adjacent normal tissue. This sequence was found in a female donor with papillary thyroid cancer or a benign thyroid nodule (not recorded which). Some clones in this sample may be carry-over from other donors' samples. Here the CDR3 DNA reads TGTGCCAGCAGTTCGCAACAGGGAGGAGAGACCCAGTACTTC. It is translated as CASSSQQGGETQYF.